Listed here is a single TCR beta chain. Time point of the sample: newly diagnosed GD, antithyroid drugs for less than 3 months. With RNA extracted from PBMCs as input, the TCR library was made. Staff drew around 10 milliliters of peripheral blood into EDTA tubes. This CDR3 is 13 amino acids long. Germline V gene lookup returns CDR1 SGHNT and CDR2 YENEEA. Trimming stripped 1 base from V and 10 bases from J, with 8 bases between. According to the study, TCR beta libraries were built with iRepertoire HTBI primers and CDR3-region Arm-PCR. Authors' methods: Detected in the samples were about 60 TRBV and approximately 14 TRBJ segments. Each CDR3 protein is one row after TCRdb ran MiXCR on the multiplex PCR reads. These V and J calls rely on TCRdb rather than the paper's analysis. The sample carries about 450,000 distinct CDR3 sequences, 14% recorded once. This sample was taken from a study of regulatory T cells in long-lasting Graves disease.

These data were likewise used in another study, on T cells in Graves' hyperthyroidism and ophthalmopathy. In that study: The HTBI primer set served for first-round RT-PCR of the TCR CDR3.

The starting material was peripheral blood mononuclear cells (PBMCs), obtained at new diagnosis, from a patient treated with antithyroid drugs. This chain joins TRBV11-3 and TRBJ1-6; no reliable D call. This clonotype originated in a woman in her fifties or sixties with Graves disease. CDR3 residues: CASSLVFESPLHF. CDR3 in DNA: TGTGCCAGCAGCTTAGTATTCGAATCACCCCTCCACTTT.